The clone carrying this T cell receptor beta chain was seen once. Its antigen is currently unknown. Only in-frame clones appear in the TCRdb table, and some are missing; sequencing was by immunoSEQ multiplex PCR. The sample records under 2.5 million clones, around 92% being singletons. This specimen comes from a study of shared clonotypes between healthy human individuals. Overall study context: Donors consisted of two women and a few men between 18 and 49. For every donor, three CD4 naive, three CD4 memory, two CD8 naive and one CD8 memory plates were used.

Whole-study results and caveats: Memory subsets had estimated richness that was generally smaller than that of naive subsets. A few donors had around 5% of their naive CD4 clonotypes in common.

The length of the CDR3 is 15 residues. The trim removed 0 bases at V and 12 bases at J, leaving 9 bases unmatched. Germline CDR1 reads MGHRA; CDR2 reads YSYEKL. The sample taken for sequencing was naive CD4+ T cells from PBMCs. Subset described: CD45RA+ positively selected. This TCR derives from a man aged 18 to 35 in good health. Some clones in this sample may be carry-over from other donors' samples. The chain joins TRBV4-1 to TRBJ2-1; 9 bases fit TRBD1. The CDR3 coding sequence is TGCGCCAGCAGCCAAGATCGGGACAGGGTCATAGGGCAGTTCTTC. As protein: CASSQDRDRVIGQFF.